Presented here are 7 T cell receptor beta chains from one specimen sequenced in a study of T cells in Graves' hyperthyroidism and ophthalmopathy. RNA transcripts yielded amplified TCR beta CDR3 regions. Researchers ran a first-round RT-PCR on the TCR CDR3 using the HTBI primer set. TCRdb re-analysed the multiplex PCR reads in MiXCR, keeping a single row per CDR3 protein. This table has approximately 410,000 distinct CDR3 sequences, roughly 14% appearing once. Sequencing input: blood. Source of these receptors: a man younger than 35 with Graves' ophthalmopathy.

This clonotype was picked up many times. The chain links TRBV4-1 to TRBJ2-7; D possibly corresponds to TRBD2 (5 bases). The CDR3 totals 14 residues. Germline CDR1 and CDR2: MGHRA and YSYEKL. Trimming pared 6 bases from V and 2 bases from J, leaving 14 bases between. The chain's CDR3 is CASSHPASPYEQYF. The CDR3 DNA sequence: TGCGCCAGCAGTCACCCGGCTAGCCCCTACGAGCAGTACTTC.

This clonotype was seen repeatedly, ten times or more. V gene TRBV7-2 combines with J gene TRBJ1-4, with D maybe TRBD1 (5 bases). The CDR3 has 13 amino acids. Per the germline V gene, CDR1 is SGHTA and CDR2 is FQGNSA. V was pared by 5 bases and J by 8 bases, with 12 bases between. CDR3 residues: CASSPGRQEKLFF. CDR3 nucleotides: TGTGCCAGCAGCCCGGGGCGGCAGGAAAAACTGTTTTTT.

The V call is TRBV6-6, the J call TRBJ2-1; 7 nucleotides match TRBD1. Trimming cost V 0 bases and J 12 bases; bases outside gene matches: 2. Germline CDR1 MNHNY, CDR2 SVGAGI (reference sequence). CDR3 size: 12 residues. This CDR3 reads CASSYSGTAQFF. The CDR3 region has the DNA TGTGCCAGCAGTTACTCGGGGACAGCGCAGTTCTTC.

This clonotype came up many times. The V and J genes are TRBV30 and TRBJ2-1, with 9 bases matching TRBD2. The CDR3 extends over 14 amino acids. The V gene's germline CDR1 is GTSNPN and CDR2 SVGIG (reference sequence). Trimming at V came to 3 bases and at J to 3 bases, leaving 3 bases not matched to a gene. The CDR3 DNA reads TGTGCCTGGAGGCTAGCGGGAATCTACAATGAGCAGTTCTTC. This sequence encodes CAWRLAGIYNEQFF. The full variable domain, in which reference TRBV30 and TRBJ2-1 provide the parts outside the CDR3, is SQTIHQWPATLVQPVGSPLSLECTVEGTSNPNLYWYRQAAGRGLQLLFYSVGIGQISSEVPQNLSASRPQDRQFILSSKKLLLSDSGFYLCAWRLAGIYNEQFFGPGTRLTVL.

There are many counts of this clonotype. The chain is built from TRBV20-1 and TRBJ1-5; D might be TRBD1 (5 bases). CDR1 DFQATT and CDR2 SNEGSKA come from the germline V gene (reference sequence). The CDR3 contains 16 residues. Trimming took off 1 base at V and 4 bases at J, with 17 bases between the two ends. CDR3 sequence: CSARGGSGSGNQPQHF. In DNA, the CDR3 is TGCAGTGCTAGAGGGGGTTCGGGCTCAGGGAATCAGCCCCAGCATTTT.

This sequence joins TRBV28 and TRBJ1-2; 11 bases line up with TRBD1. Trimming cost V 4 bases and J 2 bases; bases outside gene matches: 6. CDR3 length: 16 residues. In germline, CDR1 is MDHEN, CDR2 SYDVKM. CDR3 DNA: TGTGCCAGCAGTTCAACAGGACAGGGGGCCAACTATGGCTACACCTTC. Residues: CASSSTGQGANYGYTF.

With respect to this clonotype: One end of the junction does not line up with germline, which may come from a read error. The chain carries TRBV6-5 and TRBJ2-7, with 7 bases aligning to TRBD1. This CDR3 spans 14 amino acids. The V gene's germline CDR1 is MNHEY and CDR2 SVGAGI. CDR3 sequence: CASTPPGQSNEQCF. DNA for the CDR3: TGTGCCAGCACACCGCCGGGACAGTCCAACGAGCAGTGCTTC.